This TCR beta chain derives from a study of T cell responses to AZD1222 COVID-19 vaccine. General observations from the study: The study identified only six AZD1222 recipients as seropositive at baseline. The sample set comprised mostly white British donors with more females, and clonal diversity was possibly underestimated. Targets within unmutated variant regions were reportedly found for nearly half of spike-specific TCRs.

Sequencing used immunoSEQ multiplex PCR; TCRdb keeps in-frame clones, though not all of them. The table lists about 140,000 clones, roughly 86% of them singletons, with around 5% in the top ten. This clone was observed a handful of times. Its antigen is currently unknown. The sequencing here drew on peripheral blood, taken 28 days after the second dose of the MenACWY control vaccine. This sequence was found in an adult who received the MenACWY meningococcal vaccine as a control.

This CDR3 reads CASSPNGQGDPFYEQYF. The CDR3, as DNA: TGCGCCAGCAGCCCTAACGGACAGGGGGACCCCTTCTACGAGCAGTACTTC. The gene calls are TRBV4-3 and TRBJ2-7; 10 nucleotides line up with TRBD1. This CDR3 spans 17 amino acids. Losses at the gene ends were 4 bases for V and 3 bases for J; bases not matched to a gene: 12. The germline V gene has CDR1 LGHNA and CDR2 YSLEER.